Each of the 31 T cell receptor beta chains below was sequenced from the same sample in a study of blood T cell repertoires in COVID-19. Using immunoSEQ multiplex PCR, the repertoire was profiled, and TCRdb retains in-frame clones only, with some absent. In the table there are 180,000 or so clones, around 86% of which are singletons. The sequencing input was peripheral blood. The receptors derive from a woman aged 25 to 39 with active or convalescent COVID-19.

The chain employs TRBV29-1 and TRBJ1-1; D gene ambiguous. V lost 4 bases to trimming and J lost 2 bases, with 11 bases between them. CDR1 and CDR2 from the germline V gene are SQVTM and ANQGSEA. The CDR3 runs 13 residues. Written as DNA, the CDR3 is TGCAGCGTTGGAGAGCCAGGAAACACTGAAGCTTTCTTT. Translated: CSVGEPGNTEAFF. Complete variable domain (other parts from reference TRBV29-1 and TRBJ1-1): SAVISQKPSRDICQRGTSLTIQCQVDSQVTMMFWYRQQPGQSLTLIATANQGSEATYESGFVIDKFPISRPNLTFSTLTVSNMSPEDSSIYLCSVGEPGNTEAFFGQGTRLTVV.

This chain uses TRBV29-1 with TRBJ1-4, with no clear D. This CDR3 has 14 amino acids. The germline CDR1 and CDR2 sequences are SQVTM and ANQGSEA. The germline V and J ends were trimmed by 6 bases and 0 bases, with 11 bases remaining between them. In DNA, the CDR3 is TGCAGCGTCCGCGGCCGATCAACTAATGAAAAACTGTTTTTT. Protein sequence: CSVRGRSTNEKLFF.

This clone was recorded a few times. J is TRBJ2-1 and V is TRBV7-2, with D maybe TRBD2 (5 bases). The germline gives CDR1 SGHTA, CDR2 FQGNSA. The CDR3 is 15 residues long. V was pared by 1 base and J by 4 bases, with 11 bases between. The CDR3 sequence is CASSLDLPGYNEQFF. Written as DNA, the CDR3 is TGTGCCAGCAGCTTAGATCTTCCGGGGTACAATGAGCAGTTCTTC.

The chain is built from TRBV7-9 and TRBJ2-7; D possibly corresponds to TRBD1 (6 bases). Germline CDR1 SEHNR, CDR2 FQNEAQ (reference sequence). This CDR3 is built from 16 residues. Trimming stripped 5 bases from V and 0 bases from J, with 17 bases between. The CDR3, as DNA: TGTGCCAGCAGCCCCCCCAGGGGCCAGAGCTCCTACGAGCAGTACTTC. It encodes CASSPPRGQSSYEQYF.

The sample holds one count of this clone. V gene TRBV6-1 combines with J gene TRBJ2-4; D is uncertain. Germline CDR1 is MNHNS and CDR2 is SASEGT. The V gene lost 1 base and the J gene lost 6 bases, with 7 bases spanning the gap. The CDR3 is made up of 13 amino acids. The CDR3 reads CASSEGVVNIQYF. As DNA, the CDR3 is TGTGCCAGCAGTGAAGGAGTAGTAAACATTCAGTACTTC.

The rearrangement uses TRBV7-2 and TRBJ2-3; a weak D match, TRBD1 (6 bases). The germline gives CDR1 SGHTA, CDR2 FQGNSA. Trimming removed 1 base at V and 0 bases at J, with 11 bases between. The CDR3 covers 16 residues. The CDR3 here is CASSLGRQGSTDTQYF. CDR3 nucleotide sequence: TGTGCCAGCAGCTTAGGCCGGCAGGGGAGCACAGATACGCAGTATTTT.

V is TRBV24-1 and J is TRBJ1-1, with 7 bases aligning to TRBD1. The germline V gene has CDR1 KGHDR and CDR2 SFDVKD. With V trimmed by 4 bases and J by 3 bases, 13 bases remained unmatched. This CDR3 has 17 residues. As DNA, the CDR3 is TGTGCCACCAGTGACACCCCGATAAACAGGGGTCACACTGAAGCTTTCTTT. It translates to CATSDTPINRGHTEAFF.

This chain joins TRBV10-3 and TRBJ2-3; TRBD1 matches at 8 bases. With V trimmed by 6 bases and J by 1 base, 0 bases remained unmatched. CDR1 is ENHRY, CDR2 SYGVKD, per germline. This CDR3 comprises 13 residues. The CDR3 region has the DNA TGTGCCATCAGGGACAGGGGCACAGATACGCAGTATTTT. Amino acids: CAIRDRGTDTQYF.

The V and J genes are TRBV28 and TRBJ2-7; 9 bases fit TRBD1. Germline CDR1 and CDR2: MDHEN and SYDVKM. V dropped 4 bases and J dropped 4; count of bases not matched to a gene: 5. This CDR3 contains 14 residues. Here the CDR3 reads CASSYIGTGYEQYF. CDR3 nucleotide sequence: TGTGCCAGCAGTTACATAGGGACAGGGTACGAGCAGTACTTC. Full variable domain (missing parts from reference TRBV28 and TRBJ2-7): DVKVTQSSRYLVKRTGEKVFLECVQDMDHENMFWYRQDPGLGLRLIYFSYDVKMKEKGDIPEGYSVSREKKERFSLILESASTNQTSMYLCASSYIGTGYEQYFGPGTRLTVT.

With regard to this clone: The same CDR3 arises from other DNA sequences in this sample as well. The chain couples TRBV12-3 or TRBV12-4 to TRBJ1-5; D possibly corresponds to TRBD1 (6 bases). The CDR3 runs 13 residues. Trimming took 2 bases from V and 4 from J, leaving 6 bases between them. CDR3 residues: CASSLRGNQPQHF. For the CDR3, the DNA is TGTGCCAGCAGTTTAAGGGGGAATCAGCCCCAGCATTTT.

The chain carries TRBV6-5 and TRBJ1-2; TRBD1 aligns across 9 bases. The CDR3 length is 14 residues. Germline V gene sequence: CDR1 MNHEY, CDR2 SVGAGI. V gave up 5 bases and J gave up 10 bases; unmatched junction bases: 11. CDR3 region: CASSITPGDRDYTF. Written as DNA, the CDR3 is TGTGCCAGCAGTATTACTCCCGGGGACAGGGACTACACCTTC.

The CDR3 region has the DNA TGTGCCAGTAGTCACTCAGGGGGCGAGGACTATGGCTACACCTTC. Protein product: CASSHSGGEDYGYTF. This chain links TRBV19 with TRBJ1-2, with TRBD1 identical over 8 bases. Germline trimming cut 5 bases from V and 3 bases from J; bases unmatched to any gene: 8. The CDR3 is made up of 15 amino acids. Germline assignment: CDR1 LNHDA and CDR2 SQIVND (reference sequence).

The chain recombines TRBV6-1 with TRBJ1-5, with 8 nucleotides matching TRBD1. This CDR3 comprises 17 residues. CDR1 and CDR2 from the germline V gene are MNHNS and SASEGT. After removal of 0 bases from V and 0 bases from J, the junction contained 4 bases not matched to a gene. This chain's CDR3 is CASSEALDRVSNQPQHF. In DNA, the CDR3 is TGTGCCAGCAGTGAAGCCTTGGACAGGGTTAGCAATCAGCCCCAGCATTTT.

The chain carries TRBV7-2 and TRBJ1-4, with D hard to call. Trimming removed 3 bases from V and 5 bases from J, with 7 bases in between. Germline V CDR1 and CDR2: SGHTA, FQGNSA. The CDR3 consists of 13 residues. CDR3 loop: CASSFSGNEKLFF. In DNA form, the CDR3 reads TGTGCCAGCAGCTTTAGCGGGAATGAAAAACTGTTTTTT. Based on the CDR3 plus reference TRBV7-2 and TRBJ1-4, the full variable domain is GAGVSQSPSNKVTEKGKDVELRCDPISGHTALYWYRQSLGQGLEFLIYFQGNSAPDKSGLPSDRFSAERTGGSVSTLTIQRTQQEDSAVYLCASSFSGNEKLFFGSGTQLSVL.

This chain uses TRBV27 with TRBJ1-2; 8 bases are shared with TRBD1. V was clipped by 0 bases and J by 4 bases; unmatched bases: 4. CDR3 length equals 15 residues. Germline V lookup: CDR1 MNHEY, CDR2 SMNVEV (reference sequence). CDR3 protein: CASSLSNRGTYGYTF. For the CDR3, the DNA is TGTGCCAGCAGTTTATCGAACAGGGGGACCTATGGCTACACCTTC.

The chain combines TRBV6-5 with TRBJ1-4, with a tentative D call TRBD1 (6 bases). V was shortened by 5 bases and J by 2 bases, with 9 bases between the two germline ends. Germline CDR1 is MNHEY and CDR2 is SVGAGI. The CDR3 runs to 14 residues. CDR3 DNA: TGTGCCAGCAGTACAGGGTTGACTAATGAAAAACTGTTTTTT. Its protein product is CASSTGLTNEKLFF.

The rearrangement uses TRBV5-1 and TRBJ1-5; 10 bases align to TRBD1. With V trimmed by 4 bases and J by 6 bases, 7 bases remained unmatched. The CDR3 contains 15 residues. Germline CDR1 reads SGHRS; CDR2 reads YFSETQ. As DNA, the CDR3 is TGCGCCAGCAGCCTGGGCCGGGACAGGGGTCAGCCCCAGCATTTT. Residues: CASSLGRDRGQPQHF.

V is TRBV19 and J is TRBJ1-5; 10 bases are a match to TRBD1. V was clipped by 7 bases and J by 5 bases; unmatched bases: 11. Germline V CDR1 and CDR2: LNHDA, SQIVND (reference sequence). This CDR3 has 16 amino acids. CDR3: CASNRPTGGADQPQHF. The DNA of the CDR3 is TGTGCCAGTAACCGACCGACAGGGGGCGCCGATCAGCCCCAGCATTTT. The variable domain in full, completed from reference TRBV19 and TRBJ1-5, reads DGGITQSPKYLFRKEGQNVTLSCEQNLNHDAMYWYRQDPGQGLRLIYYSQIVNDFQKGDIAEGYSVSREKKESFPLTVTSAQKNPTAFYLCASNRPTGGADQPQHFGDGTRLSIL.

This clone occurred a few times. The chain couples TRBV7-6 to TRBJ2-7; D is possibly TRBD1 (5 bases). The V end was cut by 0 bases, the J end by 11 bases, with 11 bases between. The germline gives CDR1 SGHVS, CDR2 FNYEAQ. This CDR3 has 12 residues. CDR3 bases: TGTGCCAGCAGCTTAGCCAGGGATCGGAAGTACTTC. Translating it yields CASSLARDRKYF.

V is TRBV6-5 and J is TRBJ2-7; D is possibly TRBD1 (5 bases). CDR3 length: 13 amino acids. CDR1 is MNHEY and CDR2 is SVGAGI in the germline V gene. Trimming took 6 bases from V and 3 from J, leaving 12 bases between them. For the CDR3, the DNA is TGTGCCAGCAGCGACAGCCACGACTACGAGCAGTACTTC. It codes for CASSDSHDYEQYF.

V is TRBV2 and J is TRBJ1-1; no clear D gene. V lost 2 bases to trimming and J lost 0 bases, with 16 bases between them. Per germline, CDR1 SNHLY and CDR2 FYNNEI. The CDR3 runs 17 residues. CDR3 bases: TGTGCCAGCAGTGAACACCGAGGGTCTGCGATGAACACTGAAGCTTTCTTT. It codes for CASSEHRGSAMNTEAFF.

This clone was seen a handful of times. The CDR3: CSAQVEDTQYF. The CDR3 DNA is TGCAGTGCTCAGGTCGAGGATACGCAGTATTTT. The J gene is TRBJ2-3, the V gene TRBV20-1; D remains unclear. Trimming shortened V by 5 bases and J by 6 bases, and 9 bases separated the two germline ends. The CDR3 has 11 residues. From germline, CDR1 is DFQATT and CDR2 SNEGSKA (reference sequence).

The chain combines TRBV6-1 with TRBJ2-1; 10 nucleotides line up with TRBD2. The CDR3 runs to 15 residues. The ends lost 3 bases at V and 6 bases at J; junction bases unmatched: 5. The germline CDR1 and CDR2 sequences are MNHNS and SASEGT. CDR3 amino acids: CASSDRAGGVNEQFF. The CDR3 nucleotides read TGTGCCAGCAGTGATAGAGCGGGAGGGGTCAATGAGCAGTTCTTC.

The J gene is TRBJ2-7, the V gene TRBV7-2, with a weak D call TRBD2 (6 bases). The CDR3 has 14 residues. Trimming removed 4 bases at V and 0 bases at J, with 10 bases between. CDR1 is SGHTA, CDR2 FQGNSA, per germline. Written as DNA, the CDR3 is TGTGCCAGCAGCTGGGGACTGAACTCCTACGAGCAGTACTTC. Amino acid sequence: CASSWGLNSYEQYF.

The chain is built from TRBV5-1 and TRBJ1-4; 7 bases are a match to TRBD1. V was clipped by 3 bases and J by 4 bases; unmatched bases: 3. Germline-derived CDR1 and CDR2 are SGHRS and YFSETQ. CDR3 length equals 14 residues. The CDR3 nucleotides read TGCGCCAGCAGCTCCGGGACAGATAATGAAAAACTGTTTTTT. As protein: CASSSGTDNEKLFF.

The chain combines TRBV19 with TRBJ2-3; possible D gene TRBD2, 6 bases. The CDR3 is made up of 14 amino acids. Germline V gene lookup returns CDR1 LNHDA and CDR2 SQIVND (reference sequence). V lost 2 bases to trimming and J lost 6 bases, with 12 bases between them. This CDR3 reads CASSISGVTDTQYF. The DNA for the CDR3 is TGTGCCAGTAGTATATCGGGGGTCACCGATACGCAGTATTTT.

The V gene is TRBV6-5, the J gene TRBJ1-3, with unresolved D. Germline values: CDR1 MNHEY, CDR2 SVGAGI. The length of the CDR3 is 13 residues. The V and J ends lost 6 bases and 2 bases respectively, with 8 bases between them. The DNA of the CDR3 is TGTGCCAGCAGATCGGGTCCTGGAAACACCATATATTTT. This gives the protein CASRSGPGNTIYF.

The rearrangement joins TRBV28 to TRBJ2-7; TRBD1 might be the D (5 bases). The germline CDR1 and CDR2 sequences are MDHEN and SYDVKM. CDR3 length: 15 residues. Trimming left V 7 bases short and J 2 bases short, with 18 bases between. This CDR3 is CASTLGASGAYEQYF. CDR3 coding DNA: TGTGCCAGCACCCTAGGGGCCTCTGGGGCCTACGAGCAGTACTTC.

In its sample, this clone was seen once. The V gene is TRBV6-5, the J gene TRBJ2-3, with D possibly matching TRBD2 (6 bases). CDR3 length: 15 amino acids. Germline V gene sequence: CDR1 MNHEY, CDR2 SVGAGI. The V and J ends lost 5 bases and 0 bases respectively, with 12 bases between them. The CDR3 sequence: CASSILGTSTDTQYF. CDR3 bases: TGTGCCAGCAGTATATTAGGGACTAGCACAGATACGCAGTATTTT.

The rearrangement links TRBV24-1 to TRBJ2-3, with a weak D call TRBD1 (5 bases). This CDR3 is 13 amino acids long. CDR1 is KGHDR, CDR2 SFDVKD, per germline. The V end lost 0 bases, the J end lost 5 bases, and 5 bases lay between the germline ends. CDR3 sequence (DNA): TGTGCCACCAGTGATTTGCAGGGAGATACGCAGTATTTT. This gives the protein CATSDLQGDTQYF.

V gene TRBV27 combines with J gene TRBJ2-2; 10 nucleotides line up with TRBD2. Germline V gene sequence: CDR1 MNHEY, CDR2 SMNVEV (reference sequence). V was pared by 4 bases and J by 4 bases, with 12 bases of the junction left unmatched. The CDR3 totals 18 residues. CDR3 in amino acids: CASSSLSSGRSPTGELFF. The CDR3 nucleotides are TGTGCCAGCAGTTCACTCAGTAGCGGGAGGTCCCCCACCGGGGAGCTGTTTTTT.